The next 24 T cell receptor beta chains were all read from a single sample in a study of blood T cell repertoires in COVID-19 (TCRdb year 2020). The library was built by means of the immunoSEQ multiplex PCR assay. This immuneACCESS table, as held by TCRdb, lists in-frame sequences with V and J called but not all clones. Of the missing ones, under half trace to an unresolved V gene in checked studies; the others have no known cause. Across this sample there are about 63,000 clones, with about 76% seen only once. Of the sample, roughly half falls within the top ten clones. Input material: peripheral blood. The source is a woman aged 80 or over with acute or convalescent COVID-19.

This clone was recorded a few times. CDR3 coding DNA: TGTGCCAGCAGCGCAGGACTCATACAAAACACAGATACGCAGTATTTT. This translates into CASSAGLIQNTDTQYF. This chain links TRBV9 with TRBJ2-3, with TRBD2 as a possible D gene (5 bases). This CDR3 region has 16 residues. V lost 3 bases to trimming and J lost 2 bases, with 16 bases between them. The germline V gene has CDR1 SGDLS and CDR2 YYNGEE.

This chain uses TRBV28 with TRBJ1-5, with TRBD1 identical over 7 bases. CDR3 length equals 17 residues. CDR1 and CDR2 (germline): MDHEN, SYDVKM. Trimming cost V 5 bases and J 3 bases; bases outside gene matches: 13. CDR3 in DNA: TGTGCCAGCAGTCCCACAGGGGACGAATGGTTCAATCAGCCCCAGCATTTT. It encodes CASSPTGDEWFNQPQHF.

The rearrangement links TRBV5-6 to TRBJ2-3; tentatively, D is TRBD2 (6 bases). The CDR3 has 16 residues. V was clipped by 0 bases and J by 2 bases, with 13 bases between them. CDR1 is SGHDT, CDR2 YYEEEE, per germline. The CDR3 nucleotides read TGTGCCAGCAGCTTGGACGCGGGGAGGCCCACAGATACGCAGTATTTT. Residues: CASSLDAGRPTDTQYF.

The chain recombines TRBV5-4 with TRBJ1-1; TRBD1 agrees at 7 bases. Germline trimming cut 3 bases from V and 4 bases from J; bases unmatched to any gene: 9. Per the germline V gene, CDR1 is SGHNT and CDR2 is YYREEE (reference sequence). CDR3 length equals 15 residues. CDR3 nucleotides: TGTGCCAGCAGCTCTTCGACAGGGTTGGGCACTGAAGCTTTCTTT. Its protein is CASSSSTGLGTEAFF.

The DNA for the CDR3 is TGTGCCAGCAGCTTGGGTCTAGGCACCGGGGAGCTGTTTTTT. It yields the protein CASSLGLGTGELFF. V usage is TRBV5-5 and J usage is TRBJ2-2; D call uncertain. This CDR3 is 14 amino acids long. Germline-derived CDR1 and CDR2 are SGHKS and YYEKEE (reference sequence). The V end lost 0 bases, the J end lost 4 bases, and 7 bases lay between the germline ends.

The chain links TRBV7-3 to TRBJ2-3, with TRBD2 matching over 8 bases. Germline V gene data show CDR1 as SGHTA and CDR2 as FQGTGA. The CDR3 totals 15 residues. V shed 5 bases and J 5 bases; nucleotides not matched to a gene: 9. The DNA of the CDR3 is TGTGCCAGCAGCGCCGTAGCGGGGCCGGGAGATACGCAGTATTTT. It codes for CASSAVAGPGDTQYF. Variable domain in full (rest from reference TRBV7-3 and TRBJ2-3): GAGVSQTPSNKVTEKGKYVELRCDPISGHTALYWYRQSLGQGPEFLIYFQGTGAADDSGLPNDRFFAVRPEGSVSTLKIQRTERGDSAVYLCASSAVAGPGDTQYFGPGTRLTVL.

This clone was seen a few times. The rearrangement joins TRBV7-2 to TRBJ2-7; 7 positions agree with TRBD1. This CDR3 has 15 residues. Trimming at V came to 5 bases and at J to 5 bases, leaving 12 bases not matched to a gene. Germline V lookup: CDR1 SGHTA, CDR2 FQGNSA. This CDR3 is CASSHSGQVSHEQYF. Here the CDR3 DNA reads TGTGCCAGCAGCCACTCCGGACAGGTCTCTCACGAGCAGTACTTC.

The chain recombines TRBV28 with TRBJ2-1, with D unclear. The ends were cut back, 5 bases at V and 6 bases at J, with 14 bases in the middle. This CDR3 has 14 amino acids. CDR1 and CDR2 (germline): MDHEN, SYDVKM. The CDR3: CASSHRVLGNEQFF. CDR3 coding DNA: TGTGCCAGCAGTCATCGGGTTTTGGGCAATGAGCAGTTCTTC.

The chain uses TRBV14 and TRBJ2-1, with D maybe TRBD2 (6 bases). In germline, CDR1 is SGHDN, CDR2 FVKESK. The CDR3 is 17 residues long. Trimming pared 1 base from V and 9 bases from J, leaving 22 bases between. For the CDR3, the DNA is TGTGCCAGCAGCCAAGGGGGCCGTTGGGCTAGCGCAGCTGAGCAGTTCTTC. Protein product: CASSQGGRWASAAEQFF.

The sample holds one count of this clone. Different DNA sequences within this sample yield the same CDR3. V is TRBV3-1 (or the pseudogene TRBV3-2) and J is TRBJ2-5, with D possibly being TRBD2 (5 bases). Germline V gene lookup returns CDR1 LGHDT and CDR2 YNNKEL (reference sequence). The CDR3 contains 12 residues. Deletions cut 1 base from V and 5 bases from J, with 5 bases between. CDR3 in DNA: TGTGCCAGCAGCCAAGGCGGGGAGACCCAGTACTTC. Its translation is CASSQGGETQYF.

CDR3 coding DNA: TGTGCCAGCAGTCCTATGACGACAAAACCACGGTACGAGCAGTACTTC. It translates to CASSPMTTKPRYEQYF. This chain links TRBV28 with TRBJ2-7, with D unresolved. Looked up from germline, CDR1 is MDHEN and CDR2 is SYDVKM. The CDR3 is 16 amino acids. Trimming took 5 bases from V and 4 from J, leaving 21 bases between them.

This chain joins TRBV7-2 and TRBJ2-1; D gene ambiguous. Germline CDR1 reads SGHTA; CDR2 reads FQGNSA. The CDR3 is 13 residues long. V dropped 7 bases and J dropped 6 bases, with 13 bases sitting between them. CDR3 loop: CASTPRLLNEQFF. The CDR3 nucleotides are TGTGCCAGCACCCCAAGACTTCTCAATGAGCAGTTCTTC.

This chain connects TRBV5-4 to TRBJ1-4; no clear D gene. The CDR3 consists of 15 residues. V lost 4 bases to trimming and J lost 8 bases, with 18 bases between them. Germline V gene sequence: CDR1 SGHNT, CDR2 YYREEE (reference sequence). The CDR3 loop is CASSLTAGVPEKLFF. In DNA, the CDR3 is TGTGCCAGCAGCCTCACGGCCGGGGTTCCAGAAAAACTGTTTTTT.

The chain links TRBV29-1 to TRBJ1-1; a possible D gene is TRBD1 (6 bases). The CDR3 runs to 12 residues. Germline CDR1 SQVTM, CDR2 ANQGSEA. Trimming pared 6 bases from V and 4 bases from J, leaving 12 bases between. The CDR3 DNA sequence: TGCAGCGTGGCACAGGGCAGCACTGAAGCTTTCTTT. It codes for CSVAQGSTEAFF.

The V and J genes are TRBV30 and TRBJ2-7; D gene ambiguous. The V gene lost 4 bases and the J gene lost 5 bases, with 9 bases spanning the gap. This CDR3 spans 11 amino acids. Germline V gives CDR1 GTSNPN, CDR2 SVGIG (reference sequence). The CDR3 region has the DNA TGTGCCTGGACAGGCCGGAACGAGCAGTACTTC. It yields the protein CAWTGRNEQYF.

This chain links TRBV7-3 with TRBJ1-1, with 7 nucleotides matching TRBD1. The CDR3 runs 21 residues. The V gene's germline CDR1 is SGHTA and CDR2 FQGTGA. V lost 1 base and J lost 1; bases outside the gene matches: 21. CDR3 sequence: CASSLKVRTGFRAVKNTEAFF. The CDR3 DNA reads TGTGCCAGCAGCTTAAAGGTGCGGACAGGTTTTCGGGCTGTCAAGAACACTGAAGCTTTCTTT.

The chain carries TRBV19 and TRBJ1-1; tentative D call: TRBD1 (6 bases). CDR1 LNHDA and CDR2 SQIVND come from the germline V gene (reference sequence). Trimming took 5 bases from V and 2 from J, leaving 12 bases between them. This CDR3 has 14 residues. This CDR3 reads CASSLQGLNTEAFF. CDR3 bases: TGTGCCAGTAGTCTACAGGGTCTTAACACTGAAGCTTTCTTT.

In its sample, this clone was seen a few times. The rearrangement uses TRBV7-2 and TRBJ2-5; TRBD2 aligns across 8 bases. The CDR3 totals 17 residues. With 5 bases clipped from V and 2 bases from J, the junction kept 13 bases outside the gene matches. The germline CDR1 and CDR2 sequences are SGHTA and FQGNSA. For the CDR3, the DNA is TGTGCCAGCAGCCTAAGGGGCTTTAGCGGGATGCAAGAGACCCAGTACTTC. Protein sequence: CASSLRGFSGMQETQYF.

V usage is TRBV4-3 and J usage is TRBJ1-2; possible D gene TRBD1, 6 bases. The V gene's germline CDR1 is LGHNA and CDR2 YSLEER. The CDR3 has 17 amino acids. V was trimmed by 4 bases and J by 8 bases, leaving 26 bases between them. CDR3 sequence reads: CASSPNLGLTGRGGYTF. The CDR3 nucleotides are TGCGCCAGCAGCCCGAACCTTGGCCTTACAGGGCGAGGGGGCTACACCTTC.

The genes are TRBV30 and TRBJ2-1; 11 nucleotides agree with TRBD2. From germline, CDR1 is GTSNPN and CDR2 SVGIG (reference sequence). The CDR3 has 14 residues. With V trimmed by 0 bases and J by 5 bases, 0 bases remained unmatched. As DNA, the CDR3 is TGTGCCTGGAGTGTACTAGCGGGAGACAATGAGCAGTTCTTC. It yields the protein CAWSVLAGDNEQFF. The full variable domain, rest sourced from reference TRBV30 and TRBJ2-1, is SQTIHQWPATLVQPVGSPLSLECTVEGTSNPNLYWYRQAAGRGLQLLFYSVGIGQISSEVPQNLSASRPQDRQFILSSKKLLLSDSGFYLCAWSVLAGDNEQFFGPGTRLTVL.

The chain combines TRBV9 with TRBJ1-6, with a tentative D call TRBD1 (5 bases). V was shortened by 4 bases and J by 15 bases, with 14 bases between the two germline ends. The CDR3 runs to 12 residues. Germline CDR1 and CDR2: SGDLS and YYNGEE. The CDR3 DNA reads TGTGCCAGCAGCTCCAATGGGGCGTTCCTCCACTTT. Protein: CASSSNGAFLHF.

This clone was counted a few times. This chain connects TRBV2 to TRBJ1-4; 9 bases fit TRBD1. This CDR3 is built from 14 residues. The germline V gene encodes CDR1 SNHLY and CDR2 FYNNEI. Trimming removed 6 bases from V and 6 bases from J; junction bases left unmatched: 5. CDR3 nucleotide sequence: TGTGCCAGCAGAAGGACAGGGGAAGATGAAAAACTGTTTTTT. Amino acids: CASRRTGEDEKLFF.

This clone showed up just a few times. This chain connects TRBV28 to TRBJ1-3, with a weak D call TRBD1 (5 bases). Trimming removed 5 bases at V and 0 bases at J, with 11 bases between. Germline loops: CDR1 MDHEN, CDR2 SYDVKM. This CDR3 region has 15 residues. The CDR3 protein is CASSVPGRSGNTIYF. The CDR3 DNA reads TGTGCCAGCAGTGTCCCAGGGCGCTCTGGAAACACCATATATTTT.

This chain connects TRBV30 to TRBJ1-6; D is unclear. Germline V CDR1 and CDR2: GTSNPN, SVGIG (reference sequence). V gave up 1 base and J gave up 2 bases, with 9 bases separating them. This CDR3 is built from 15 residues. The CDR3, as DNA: TGTGCCTGGAGTGCCGCGGGGACCTATAATTCACCCCTCCACTTT. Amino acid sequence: CAWSAAGTYNSPLHF. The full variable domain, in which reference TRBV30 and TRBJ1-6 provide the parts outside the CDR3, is SQTIHQWPATLVQPVGSPLSLECTVEGTSNPNLYWYRQAAGRGLQLLFYSVGIGQISSEVPQNLSASRPQDRQFILSSKKLLLSDSGFYLCAWSAAGTYNSPLHFGNGTRLTVT.